This T cell receptor beta chain derives from a study of CD8+ T cells in alopecia areata. Notes on the study in general: Tofacitinib delivered significant drops in scalp clonality and in expanded CD8+ clones among the top 100. It was lesional scalp, especially alopecia totalis/universalis, that showed higher clonality than normal scalp.

In regard to this clone: As yet, its antigen is unknown.

Per the germline V gene, CDR1 is SNHLY and CDR2 is FYNNEI. This CDR3 spans 12 amino acids. Trimming removed 6 bases from V and 5 bases from J, with 7 bases in between. The treatment is: oral pan-JAK inhibitor, 5-10 mg twice daily. Alopecia areata patients had lesional scalp punch biopsies and peripheral blood taken from them. Sequencing used cDNA as its template, made by extracting RNA and reverse transcribing it. TCRdb's copy holds only in-frame clones and misses some; the assay was immunoSEQ multiplex PCR. The table records 150,000 to 200,000 clones, 58% of them present only once. The sequence came from a human donor with alopecia areata. This chain links TRBV2 with TRBJ2-2; D unresolved. The sequences come from CD8+ T cells sorted from blood, collected at week 24, from a patient treated with tofacitinib. CDR3 coding DNA: TGTGCCAGCAGAGTCCAAACCGGGGAGCTGTTTTTT. It yields the protein CASRVQTGELFF.